The clone carrying this TCR beta chain was seen many times. Its antigen is unknown. The record originates from a study of regulatory T cells in long-lasting Graves disease. General study results and limits: Favoring TRBV28, TRBJ1-2 and TRBJ2-5 was a feature seen in persistent disease.

Germline-derived CDR1 and CDR2 are SEHNR and FQNEAQ (reference sequence). The length of the CDR3 is 15 residues. With V trimmed by 5 bases and J by 2 bases, 5 bases remained unmatched. Through Arm-PCR of CDR3 regions and iRepertoire HTBI primers, TCR beta libraries were built. MiXCR, run by TCRdb on the multiplex PCR reads, gives a single entry per CDR3 protein. The sample has some 400,000 distinct CDR3 sequences; 14% to 15% are singletons. As for time point: newly diagnosed GD, antithyroid drugs for less than 3 months. Following extraction of RNA from PBMCs, that RNA was used to make the TCR library. The same data also went into a second study, on T cells in Graves' hyperthyroidism and ophthalmopathy. From that second work: TCR CDR3 underwent first-round RT-PCR with the HTBI primer set.

The source of this sequence is a woman in her 30s with Graves disease. Source: peripheral blood mononuclear cells (PBMCs), taken at new diagnosis, from a patient treated with antithyroid drugs. The chain recombines TRBV7-9 with TRBJ2-7; TRBD1 matches at 11 bases. As DNA, the CDR3 is TGTGCCAGCAGCCCAGGGACAGGGGGACCCTACGAGCAGTACTTC. It specifies CASSPGTGGPYEQYF.